Sequencing of this T cell receptor (beta chain) was carried out in a study of blood T cell repertoires in COVID-19. Clones were read by immunoSEQ multiplex PCR, and TCRdb kept only the in-frame ones, dropping some. The sample records some 300,000 clones, roughly nine tenths being singletons. This clone was seen only once. The CDR3 spans 20 residues. The germline V gene encodes CDR1 LGHDT and CDR2 YNNKEL (reference sequence). V trimming: 2 bases; J trimming: 9 bases; junction bases outside the gene matches: 20. The sequenced sample was PBMCs or T cells enriched from blood (not recorded which). The chain recombines TRBV3-1 (or the pseudogene TRBV3-2) with TRBJ2-1, with 12 bases lining up with TRBD2. The origin of this receptor is a woman in her twenties or thirties who had recovered from COVID-19. The DNA for the CDR3 is TGTGCCAGCAGCCAATCCCGACTAGCGGGAGTAAGATCCCCCCCGGGTGAGCAGTTCTTC. Encoded protein: CASSQSRLAGVRSPPGEQFF.